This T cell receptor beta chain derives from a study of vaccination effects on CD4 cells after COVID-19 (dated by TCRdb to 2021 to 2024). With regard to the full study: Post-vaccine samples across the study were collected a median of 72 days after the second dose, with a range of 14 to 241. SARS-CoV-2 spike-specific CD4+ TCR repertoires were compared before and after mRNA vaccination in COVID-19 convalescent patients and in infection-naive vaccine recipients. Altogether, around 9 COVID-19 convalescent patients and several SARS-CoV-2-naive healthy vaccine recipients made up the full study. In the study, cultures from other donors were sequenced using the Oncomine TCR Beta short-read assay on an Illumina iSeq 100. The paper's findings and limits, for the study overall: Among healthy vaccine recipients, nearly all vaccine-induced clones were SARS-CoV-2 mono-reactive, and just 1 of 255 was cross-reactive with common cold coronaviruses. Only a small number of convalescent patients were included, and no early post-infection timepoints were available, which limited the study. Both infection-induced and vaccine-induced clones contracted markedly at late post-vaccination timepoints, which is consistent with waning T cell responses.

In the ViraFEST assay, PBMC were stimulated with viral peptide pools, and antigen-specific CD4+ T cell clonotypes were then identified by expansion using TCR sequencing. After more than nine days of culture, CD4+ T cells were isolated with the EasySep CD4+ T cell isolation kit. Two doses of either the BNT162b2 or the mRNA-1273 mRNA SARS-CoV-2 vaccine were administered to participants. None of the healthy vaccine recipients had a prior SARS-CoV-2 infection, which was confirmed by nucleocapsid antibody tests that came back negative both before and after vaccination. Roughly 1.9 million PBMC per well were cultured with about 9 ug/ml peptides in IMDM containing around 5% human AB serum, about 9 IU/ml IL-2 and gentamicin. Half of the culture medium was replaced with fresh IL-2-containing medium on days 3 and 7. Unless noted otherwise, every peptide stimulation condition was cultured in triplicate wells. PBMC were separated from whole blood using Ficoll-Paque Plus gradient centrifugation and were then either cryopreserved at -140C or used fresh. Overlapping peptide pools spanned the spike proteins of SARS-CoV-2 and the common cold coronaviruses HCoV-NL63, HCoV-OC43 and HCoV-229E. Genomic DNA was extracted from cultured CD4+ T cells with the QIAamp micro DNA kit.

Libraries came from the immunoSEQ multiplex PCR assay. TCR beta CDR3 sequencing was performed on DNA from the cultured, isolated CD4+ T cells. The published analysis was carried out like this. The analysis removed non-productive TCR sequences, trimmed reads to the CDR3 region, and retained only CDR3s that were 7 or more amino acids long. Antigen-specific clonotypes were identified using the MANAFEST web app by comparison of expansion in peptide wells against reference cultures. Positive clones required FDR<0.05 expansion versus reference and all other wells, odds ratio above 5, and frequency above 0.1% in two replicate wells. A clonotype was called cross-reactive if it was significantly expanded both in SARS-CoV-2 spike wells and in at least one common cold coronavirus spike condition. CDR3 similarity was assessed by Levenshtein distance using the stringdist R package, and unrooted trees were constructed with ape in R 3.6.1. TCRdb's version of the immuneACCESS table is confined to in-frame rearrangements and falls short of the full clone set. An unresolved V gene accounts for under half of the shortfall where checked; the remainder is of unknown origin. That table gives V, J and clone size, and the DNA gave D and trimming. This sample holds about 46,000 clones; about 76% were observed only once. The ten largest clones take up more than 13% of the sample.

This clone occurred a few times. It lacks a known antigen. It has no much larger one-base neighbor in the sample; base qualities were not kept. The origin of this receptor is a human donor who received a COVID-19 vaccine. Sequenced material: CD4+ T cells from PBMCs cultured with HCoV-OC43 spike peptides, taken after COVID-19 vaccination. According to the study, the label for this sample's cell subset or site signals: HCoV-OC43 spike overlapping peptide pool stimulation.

The CDR3 reads CASSPGPYYGYTF. The nucleotide sequence reads TGTGCCAGCTCACCCGGACCGTACTATGGCTACACCTTC. Here the chain combines TRBV18 and TRBJ1-2; there is no confident call for the D gene. Cut back by 3 bases and 3 bases, the V and J ends lie 8 bases apart. Spanning cysteine to phenylalanine, the CDR3 consists of 13 amino acids. The kept DNA is CDR3 alone, 39 bases in frame from the first base. CDR1 is given as KGHSH and CDR2 as LQKENI, both from the germline V gene.